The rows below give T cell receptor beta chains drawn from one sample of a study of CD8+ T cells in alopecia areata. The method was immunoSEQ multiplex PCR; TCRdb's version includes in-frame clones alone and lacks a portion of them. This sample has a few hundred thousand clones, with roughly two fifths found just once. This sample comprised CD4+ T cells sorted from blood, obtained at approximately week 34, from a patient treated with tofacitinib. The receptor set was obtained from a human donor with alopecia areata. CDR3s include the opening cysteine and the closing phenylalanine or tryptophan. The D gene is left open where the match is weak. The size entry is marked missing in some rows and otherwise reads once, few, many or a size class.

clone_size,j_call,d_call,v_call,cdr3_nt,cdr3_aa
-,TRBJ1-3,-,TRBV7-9,TGTGCCAGCAGCTTGACCCTAATCTCTGGAAACACCATATATTTT,CASSLTLISGNTIYF
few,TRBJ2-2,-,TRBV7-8,TGTGCCAGTGCTCAGGCTAGCGCCCGCACCGGGGAGCTGTTTTTT,CASAQASARTGELFF
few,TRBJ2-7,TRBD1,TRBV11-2,TGTGCCAGCAGCTCCGGACAGGGACGCTACGAGCAGTACTTC,CASSSGQGRYEQYF
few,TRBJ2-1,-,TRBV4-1,TGCGCCAGCAGCCAAGGACCCATGAATGAGCAGTTCTTC,CASSQGPMNEQFF
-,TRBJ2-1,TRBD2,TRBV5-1,TGCGCCAGCAGCTCCTCTTGGACTAGCGTTAATGAGCAGTTCTTC,CASSSSWTSVNEQFF
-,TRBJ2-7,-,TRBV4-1,TGCGCCAGCAGCCCTGCGGTGGGGGGTTTGGGTTCCTACGAGCAGTACTTC,CASSPAVGGLGSYEQYF
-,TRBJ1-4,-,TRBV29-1,TGCAGCGTTGGGGTCTCTTCGACTAATGAAAAACTGTTTTTT,CSVGVSSTNEKLFF
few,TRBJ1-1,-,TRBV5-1,TGCGCCAGCAGCTTGGTTCCTAACACTGAAGCTTTCTTT,CASSLVPNTEAFF
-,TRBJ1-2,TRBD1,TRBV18,TGTGCCAGCTCTCCACAGGGGGATGGCTACACCTTC,CASSPQGDGYTF
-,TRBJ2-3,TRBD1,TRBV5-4,TGTGCCAGTGGGGCCCGGGACAGGTCGGCAGATACGCAGTATTTT,CASGARDRSADTQYF
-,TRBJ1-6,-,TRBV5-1,TGCGCCAGCAGCTTGGACGGGAGGGAGAATTCACCCCTCCACTTT,CASSLDGRENSPLHF
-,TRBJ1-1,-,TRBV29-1,TGCAGCGGTAATGCAGGTGAAGCTTTCTTT,CSGNAGEAFF
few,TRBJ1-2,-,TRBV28,TGTGCCAGCAGTTTAGGGGCGACTAACTATGGCTACACCTTC,CASSLGATNYGYTF
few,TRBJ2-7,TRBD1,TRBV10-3,TGTGCCATCAGTGAGGGGGTCCGGGACAGTTACTTC,CAISEGVRDSYF
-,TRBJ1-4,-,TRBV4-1,TGCGCCAGCAGCCAAGGGGACCTTAATGAAAAACTGTTTTTT,CASSQGDLNEKLFF
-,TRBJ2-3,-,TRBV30,TGTGCCTGGGGGATTGGGCAGTTCTTCACAGATACGCAGTATTTT,CAWGIGQFFTDTQYF
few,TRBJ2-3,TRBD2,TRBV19,TGTGCCAGTAAAATAGCGGGGGCTCAAGATACGCAGTATTTT,CASKIAGAQDTQYF
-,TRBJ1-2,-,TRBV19,TGTGCCAGTAGCGGCACAGGGATGTCTAACTATGGCTACACCTTC,CASSGTGMSNYGYTF
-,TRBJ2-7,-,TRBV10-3,TGTGCCATCAGTGAGCATAGGGAAGGCCCGTACGAGCAGTACTTC,CAISEHREGPYEQYF
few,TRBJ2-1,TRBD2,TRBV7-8,TGTGCCAGCAGCCGCCAAAAGCGGGAGGGCGCCTACAATGAGCAGTTCTTC,CASSRQKREGAYNEQFF
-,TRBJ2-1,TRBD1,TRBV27,TGTGCCAGCAGTTCTGGACAGGGGGCTGGTGAGCAGTTCTTC,CASSSGQGAGEQFF
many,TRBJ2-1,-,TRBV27,TGTGCCAGCAGTCTCTCCCGCGTCGACAATGAGCAGTTCTTC,CASSLSRVDNEQFF
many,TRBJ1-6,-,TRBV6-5,TGTGCCAGCAGTTACTCCGGATTTGGCAGGCATTCACCCCTCCACTTT,CASSYSGFGRHSPLHF
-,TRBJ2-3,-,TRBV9,TGTGCCAGCAGCGTCCAACTAGTGGGCACAGATACGCAGTATTTT,CASSVQLVGTDTQYF
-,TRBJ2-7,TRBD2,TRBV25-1,TGTGCCAGCAGTGAAGGGCCGACTAGCGGGGGGACCACCTACGAGCAGTACTTC,CASSEGPTSGGTTYEQYF
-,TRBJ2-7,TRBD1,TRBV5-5,TGTGCCAGCAGCCAAACCGGGACAGGGGCCTACGAGCAGTACTTC,CASSQTGTGAYEQYF
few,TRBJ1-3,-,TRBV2,TGTGCCAGCAGTGTCCGGACCTCGGGATTCTCTGGAAACACCATATATTTT,CASSVRTSGFSGNTIYF
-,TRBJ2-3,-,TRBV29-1,TGCAGATCTAGCGATTCAGATACGCAGTATTTT,CRSSDSDTQYF
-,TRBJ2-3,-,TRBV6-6,TGTGCCAGCAGGGGCCGAAGCACAGATACGCAGTATTTT,CASRGRSTDTQYF
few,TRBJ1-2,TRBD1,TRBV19,TGTGCCAGTGGCGCGGGGACAGGGCATGGCTACACCTTC,CASGAGTGHGYTF
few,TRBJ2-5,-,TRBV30,TGTGCCTGGACCCCGGGACAACTACAAGAGACCCAGTACTTC,CAWTPGQLQETQYF
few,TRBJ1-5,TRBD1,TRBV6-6,TGTGCCACTAATTCGCGGGACAGGGCTTCTCAGCCCCAGCATTTT,CATNSRDRASQPQHF
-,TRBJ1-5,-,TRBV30,TGTGCCTGGAGCGGACAGTGGGTGAATCAGCCCCAGCATTTT,CAWSGQWVNQPQHF
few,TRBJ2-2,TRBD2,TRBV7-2,TGTGCCAGCAGCGATAGCGGGAGGTTCCTCCCAGGGGAGCTGTTTTTT,CASSDSGRFLPGELFF
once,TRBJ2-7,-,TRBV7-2,TGTGCCAGCAGCTTCGGTTCTGACCTCAACGAGCAGTACTTC,CASSFGSDLNEQYF
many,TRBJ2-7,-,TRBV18,TGTGCCAGCGCCGAAGGGGGGGAACGCGAGCAGTACTTC,CASAEGGEREQYF